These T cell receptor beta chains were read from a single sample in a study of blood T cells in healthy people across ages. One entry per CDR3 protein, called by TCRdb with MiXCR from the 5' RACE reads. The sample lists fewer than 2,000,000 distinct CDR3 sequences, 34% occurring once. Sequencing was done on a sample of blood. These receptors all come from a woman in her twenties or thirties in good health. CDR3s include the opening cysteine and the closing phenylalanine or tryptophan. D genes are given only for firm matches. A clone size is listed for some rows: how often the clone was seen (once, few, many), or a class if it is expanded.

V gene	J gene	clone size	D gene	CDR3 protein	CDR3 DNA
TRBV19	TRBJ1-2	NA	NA	CARPQYQDIPTEEANYGYTF	TGTGCCAGGCCTCAATATCAGGACATTCCCACGGAAGAGGCTAACTATGGCTACACCTTC
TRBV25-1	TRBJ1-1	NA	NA	CASSDPNGGTEAFF	TGTGCCAGCAGTGATCCTAATGGGGGAACTGAAGCTTTCTTT
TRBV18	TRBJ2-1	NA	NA	CASSLLGAVYNEQFF	TGTGCCAGCTCCCTCTTGGGGGCGGTATACAATGAGCAGTTCTTC
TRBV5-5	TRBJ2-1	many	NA	CASSLEPTSYNEQFF	TGTGCCAGCAGCTTGGAGCCAACGTCGTACAATGAGCAGTTCTTC
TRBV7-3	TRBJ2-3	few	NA	CASSSQAGTDTQYF	TGTGCCAGCAGCTCTCAGGCAGGCACAGATACGCAGTATTTT
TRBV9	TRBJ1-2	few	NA	CASSVQGSNGYTF	TGTGCCAGCAGCGTCCAGGGGTCTAATGGCTACACCTTC
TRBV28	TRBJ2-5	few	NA	CASKPGGQTQETQYF	TGTGCCAGCAAACCCGGAGGACAGACCCAAGAGACCCAGTACTTC
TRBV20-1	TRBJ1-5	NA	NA	CSAREGLQPQHF	TGCAGTGCTAGGGAGGGTTTACAGCCCCAGCATTTT
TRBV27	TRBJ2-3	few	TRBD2	CASSLSLPSGSTDTQYF	TGTGCCAGCAGTTTATCCCTGCCTAGCGGAAGCACAGATACGCAGTATTTT
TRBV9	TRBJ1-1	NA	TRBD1	CASSVNSDRGAEAFF	TGTGCCAGCAGCGTCAACTCCGACAGGGGGGCTGAAGCTTTCTTT
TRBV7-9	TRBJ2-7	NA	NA	CASSLDVRDPSYEQYF	TGTGCCAGCAGCTTAGACGTCAGAGATCCCTCCTACGAGCAGTACTTC
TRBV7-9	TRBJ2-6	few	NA	CASNQLLGDSSVGANVLTF	TGTGCCAGCAATCAATTGCTCGGTGACAGTTCGGTTGGGGCCAACGTCCTGACTTTC
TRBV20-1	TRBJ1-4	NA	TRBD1	CSARRQGSNEKLFF	TGCAGTGCTAGACGACAGGGGTCCAATGAAAAACTGTTTTTT
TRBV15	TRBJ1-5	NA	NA	CATSRDERNSNQPQHF	TGTGCCACCAGCAGAGACGAGAGGAATAGCAATCAGCCCCAGCATTTT
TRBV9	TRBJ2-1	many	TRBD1	CASSVGGGGSYNEQFF	TGTGCCAGCAGCGTAGGAGGGGGCGGGTCCTACAATGAGCAGTTCTTC
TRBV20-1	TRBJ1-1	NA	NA	CSASLRANTEAFF	TGCAGTGCTAGTCTCAGGGCAAACACTGAAGCTTTCTTT
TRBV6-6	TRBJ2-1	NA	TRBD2	CASSLKLAGGHGFF	TGTGCCAGCAGTCTAAAACTAGCGGGAGGGCATGGGTTCTTC
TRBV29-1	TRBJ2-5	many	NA	CSGDRQETQYF	TGCAGCGGTGACAGACAAGAGACCCAGTACTTC
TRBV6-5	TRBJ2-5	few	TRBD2	CASSTGGPEETQYF	TGTGCCAGCAGTACGGGAGGGCCGGAAGAGACCCAGTACTTC
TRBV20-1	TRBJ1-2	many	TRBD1	CSASPRDRGYGYTF	TGCAGTGCTAGTCCCCGAGACAGGGGCTATGGCTACACCTTC
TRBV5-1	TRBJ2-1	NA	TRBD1	CASSATGTGSNEQFF	TGCGCCAGCAGCGCAACCGGGACAGGCAGCAATGAGCAGTTCTTC
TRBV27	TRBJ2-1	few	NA	CASSLSWQTYNEQFF	TGTGCCAGCAGTTTAAGTTGGCAGACCTACAATGAGCAGTTCTTC
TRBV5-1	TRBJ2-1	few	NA	CASSFRGAYDEQFF	TGCGCCAGCAGCTTTCGGGGGGCCTACGATGAGCAGTTCTTC
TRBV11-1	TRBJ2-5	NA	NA	CASSPREGKETQYF	TGTGCCAGCAGCCCCCGTGAAGGGAAGGAGACCCAGTACTTC
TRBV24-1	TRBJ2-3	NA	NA	CATSSRRTDTQYF	TGTGCCACCAGTTCCCGGCGCACAGATACGCAGTATTTT
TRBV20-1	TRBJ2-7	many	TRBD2	CSASTSAQTGQYF	TGCAGTGCTAGTACTAGCGCCCAGACCGGGCAGTACTTC
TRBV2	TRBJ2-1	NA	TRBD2	CASSLLREGPSEQFF	TGTGCCAGCAGCCTTCTCCGGGAGGGACCCAGTGAGCAGTTCTTC
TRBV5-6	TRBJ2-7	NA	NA	CASSLTTKRGPYEQYF	TGTGCCAGCAGCCTCACCACGAAGAGGGGTCCCTACGAGCAGTACTTC
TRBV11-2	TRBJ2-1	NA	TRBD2	CASSLGAGGPMDEQFF	TGTGCCAGCAGCTTAGGAGCGGGAGGGCCTATGGATGAGCAGTTCTTC
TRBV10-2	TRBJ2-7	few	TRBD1	CASRRGTGGGEQYF	TGCGCCAGCAGGAGGGGGACAGGGGGAGGCGAGCAGTACTTC
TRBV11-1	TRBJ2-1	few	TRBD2	CASSSGSIHNEQFF	TGTGCCAGCAGTAGCGGGAGTATCCACAATGAGCAGTTCTTC
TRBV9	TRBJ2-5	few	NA	CASSESLDSGQETQYF	TGTGCCAGCAGCGAGTCCTTGGACAGCGGACAAGAGACCCAGTACTTC
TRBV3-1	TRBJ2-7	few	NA	CASSQASGNRYEQYF	TGTGCCAGCAGCCAAGCCTCGGGAAATCGTTACGAGCAGTACTTC
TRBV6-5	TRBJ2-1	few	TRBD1	CASSRPGQKYNEQFF	TGTGCCAGCAGTCGCCCGGGACAGAAATACAATGAGCAGTTCTTC
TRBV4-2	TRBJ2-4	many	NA	CASSQAPSNIAKNIQYF	TGTGCCAGCAGCCAAGCCCCCAGCAATATAGCCAAAAACATTCAGTACTTC
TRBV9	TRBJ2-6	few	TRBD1	CASSVGGTASSGANVLTF	TGTGCCAGCAGCGTAGGGGGGACAGCGAGCTCTGGGGCCAACGTCCTGACTTTC
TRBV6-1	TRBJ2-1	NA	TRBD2	CASSESFWGGGFF	TGTGCCAGCAGTGAAAGTTTCTGGGGGGGGGGGTTCTTC
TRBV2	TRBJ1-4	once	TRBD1	CASSARGPGNEKLFF	TGTGCCAGCAGTGCCAGGGGGCCCGGTAATGAAAAACTGTTTTTT
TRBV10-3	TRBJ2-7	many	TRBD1	CATTGNQGAAYEQYF	TGTGCCACCACCGGAAATCAGGGGGCGGCCTACGAGCAGTACTTC
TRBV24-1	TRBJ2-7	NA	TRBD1	CATSDAGQGYNEQYF	TGTGCCACCAGTGATGCCGGACAGGGTTACAATGAGCAGTACTTC
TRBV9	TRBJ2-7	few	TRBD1	CASSVGTGNTYEQYF	TGTGCCAGCAGCGTTGGGACAGGGAACACCTACGAGCAGTACTTC